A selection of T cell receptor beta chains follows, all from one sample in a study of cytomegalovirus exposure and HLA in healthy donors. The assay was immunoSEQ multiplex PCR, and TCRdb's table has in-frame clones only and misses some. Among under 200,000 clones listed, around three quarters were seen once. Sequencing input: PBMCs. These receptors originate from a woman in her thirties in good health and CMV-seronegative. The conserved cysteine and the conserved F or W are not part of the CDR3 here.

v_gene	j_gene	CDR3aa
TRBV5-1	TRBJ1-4	ASSLAIGATNEKLF
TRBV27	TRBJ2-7	ASSLQGQYEQY
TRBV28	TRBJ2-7	ASSLLRRDTSSYEQY
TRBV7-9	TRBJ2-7	ASSLGLAGSFSAYEQY
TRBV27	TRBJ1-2	ASSLQGGPYGYT
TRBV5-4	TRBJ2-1	ASSLALRSYNEQF
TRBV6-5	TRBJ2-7	ASSYSSGQLGEQY
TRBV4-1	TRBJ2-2	ASSQGGQGVGELF
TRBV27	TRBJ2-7	ASSLLAGGSYEQY
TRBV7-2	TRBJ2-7	ASSLGSGGPYEQY
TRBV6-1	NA	ASSNYYEQY
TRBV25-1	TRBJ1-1	ASSETGLTEAF
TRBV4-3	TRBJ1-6	ASSQDFRGANSPLH
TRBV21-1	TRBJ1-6	ASSKSRRWRLNSPLH
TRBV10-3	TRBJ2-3	AIGAGGQDTQY
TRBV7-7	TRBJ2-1	ASSPPGGLKF
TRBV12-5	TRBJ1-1	ASAVTGIAF
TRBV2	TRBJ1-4	ASSVVQGGEKLF
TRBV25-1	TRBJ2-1	ASSEYIGRGYSNEQF
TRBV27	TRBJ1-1	ASSLSTFRGNTEAF
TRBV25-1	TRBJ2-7	AGLRQVSSYEQY
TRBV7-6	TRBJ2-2	ASSLAGGTGELF
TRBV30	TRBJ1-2	AWTLTGGYGYT
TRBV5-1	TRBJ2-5	ASSKPPWETQY
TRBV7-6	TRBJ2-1	ASSRDRGIPSYNEQF
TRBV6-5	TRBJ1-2	ASSEDREDGYT
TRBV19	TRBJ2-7	ASQGLDYGEQY
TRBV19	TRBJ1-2	ASNPTGGDLYGYT
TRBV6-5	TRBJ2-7	ASSYYRGNEQY
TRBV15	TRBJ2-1	ATSRDGGGLMADEQF
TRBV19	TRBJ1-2	ASRTGTGASLGYT
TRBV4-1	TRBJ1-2	ASSQEVGLNYGCT
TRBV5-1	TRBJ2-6	ASSLWDRASSGANVLT
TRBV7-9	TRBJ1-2	SSSPVSGQGTPYGYT
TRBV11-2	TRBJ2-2	ASSSRSGTSGVNTGELF
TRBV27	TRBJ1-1	ASTKGGLGAGSEAF
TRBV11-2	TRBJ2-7	ASSPLDRRYFYEQY
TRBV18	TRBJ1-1	ASSPGHHMNTEAF
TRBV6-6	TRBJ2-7	ASSYSKGQDEQY
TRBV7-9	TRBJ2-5	ASSYTGLGEQY
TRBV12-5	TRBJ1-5	ASGLILPKAGQPQH
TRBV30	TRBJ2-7	AWSGLGQWNYEQY